This T cell receptor (beta chain) appears in the sequencing data of a study of CD8+ T cells in alopecia areata (dated by TCRdb to 2016 to 2019). For the study in its entirety: Treated patients were enrolled in an open-label pilot trial of oral tofacitinib at 5 to 10 mg twice daily for moderate-to-severe alopecia areata. Scalp tissue and sorted CD4+ and CD8+ peripheral blood T cells from patchy and totalis/universalis alopecia areata patients and from healthy controls were covered by human TCRbeta sequencing. Disease severity in treated patients was measured with the SALT score, which quantifies the percentage of affected scalp surface area. TCRbeta CDR3 regions were amplified by immunoSEQ multiplex PCR using 35 Vbeta forward and 13 Jbeta reverse primers. Tofacitinib-treated patients had biopsies at baseline and at 4 and 24 weeks of treatment, with a later scalp biopsy in several patients. High-throughput TCRbeta sequencing was used to examine T cell clonal expansion in alopecia areata in both the C3H/HeJ mouse model and human patients. Scalp clonality was compared across normal scalp (n=4), patchy alopecia areata scalp (n=8), and alopecia totalis/universalis scalp (n=8). RNA came from the PAXgene miRNA kit for fixed scalp, the miRNeasy kit for PBMCs, and the RNeasy kit for mouse skin. Tofacitinib was given for 6 to 18 months, followed by 6 months of follow-up off drug to assess delayed response and recurrence.

The receptor library was made with the immunoSEQ multiplex PCR assay. RNA was extracted from all samples and reverse transcribed into cDNA, which served as template for TCR sequencing. First-strand cDNA was synthesized using SuperScript III with a 2:1 mix of oligo-dT and random hexamers. Amplification bias was assessed with a synthetic immune receptor repertoire, and residual bias was removed computationally. As for the original processing: Raw reads were preprocessed for error removal, and CDR3 was defined according to IMGT conventions as running from the conserved cysteine to phenylalanine. To get clonality, Shannon entropy was normalized by log2 of the number of productive unique TCRs and the result was subtracted from 1. Scalp TCRbeta sequences were cross-referenced with sorted blood CD4 and CD8 repertoires so that the CD4 or CD8 identity of scalp clones could be inferred. Not all clones reach the TCRdb copy of this immuneACCESS table, which keeps in-frame sequences only. Checked studies attribute under half of the gap to unresolved V genes and leave the rest unexplained. The D gene and trimming were derived from the DNA, and the V and J assignments and clone size from that table. The sample table records some 170,000 clones; 50% to 75% of these occur just once. The ten largest account for roughly 17% of the sample.

Overall results and qualifications from the work: Compared with mice, TCR sequences shared between patients were less clear, possibly partly because of HLA diversity across the patient population. Compared with normal scalp, lesional scalp, particularly in alopecia totalis/universalis, had higher clonality and more expanded CD8+ clones, which suggests antigenic drive. Scalp TCR repertoire analysis is complicated because resident alphabeta T cells in normal human skin are also sequenced, whereas mouse skin is dominated by gammadelta T cells. During tofacitinib treatment, many expanded lesional clones remained in scalp and blood, and this persistence may partly explain relapse after treatment is stopped. Scalp clonality and the number of expanded CD8+ clones among the top 100 scalp clones were significantly decreased by tofacitinib. Because the treated cohort was small and had only one nonresponder, larger studies are needed to examine links between baseline CD8+ expansion and response.

This specimen's treatment or condition label, per the study, means: oral pan-JAK inhibitor, 5-10 mg twice daily. Lesional scalp punch biopsies and peripheral blood were collected from alopecia areata patients. After PBMCs were isolated by density centrifugation and stained for CD3, CD4 and CD8, a FACSAria was used to sort CD4+ and CD8+ T cells. As for this clone: The antigen this receptor binds is unknown. The input lacks base qualities; no much larger clone sits a single base away.

The CDR3 spans 19 residues, from the cysteine through the phenylalanine. The sequence is cut down to CDR3 DNA, 57 bases in frame from base 1. CDR1 and CDR2 are drawn from the germline V gene: MGHRA, YSYEKL. The germline V and J ends show losses of 6 bases and 0 bases respectively, and no gene match explains 13 bases of the junction. The TCR sequence derives from a human donor with alopecia areata. Recombination connected TRBV4-1 to TRBJ2-6; 8 bases in between match TRBD1. The sequencing used CD4+ T cells sorted from blood, collected around week 55, from a patient treated with tofacitinib. CDR3 sequence: CASRGIGQGSPSGANVLTF. DNA sequence: TGCGCCAGCAGAGGTATCGGACAGGGTTCCCCCTCTGGGGCCAACGTCCTGACTTTC.